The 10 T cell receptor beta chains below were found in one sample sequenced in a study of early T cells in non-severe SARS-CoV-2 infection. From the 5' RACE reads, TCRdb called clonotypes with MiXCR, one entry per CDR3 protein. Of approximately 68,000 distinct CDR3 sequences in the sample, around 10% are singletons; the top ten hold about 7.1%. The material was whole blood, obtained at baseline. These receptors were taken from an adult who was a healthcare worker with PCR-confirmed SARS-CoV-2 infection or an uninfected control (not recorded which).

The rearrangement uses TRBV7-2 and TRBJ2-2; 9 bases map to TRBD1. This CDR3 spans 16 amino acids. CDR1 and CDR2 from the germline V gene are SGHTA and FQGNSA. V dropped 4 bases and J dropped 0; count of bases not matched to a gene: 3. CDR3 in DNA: TGTGCCAGCAGCTCCCGGGACAGGGCGAACACCGGGGAGCTGTTTTTT. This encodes CASSSRDRANTGELFF.

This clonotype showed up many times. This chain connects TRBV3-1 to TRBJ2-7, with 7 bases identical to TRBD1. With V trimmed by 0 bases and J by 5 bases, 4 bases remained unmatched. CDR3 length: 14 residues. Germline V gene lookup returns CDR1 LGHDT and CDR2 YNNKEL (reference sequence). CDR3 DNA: TGTGCCAGCAGCCAAGAAGAGACAGGGAACGAGCAGTACTTC. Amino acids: CASSQEETGNEQYF.

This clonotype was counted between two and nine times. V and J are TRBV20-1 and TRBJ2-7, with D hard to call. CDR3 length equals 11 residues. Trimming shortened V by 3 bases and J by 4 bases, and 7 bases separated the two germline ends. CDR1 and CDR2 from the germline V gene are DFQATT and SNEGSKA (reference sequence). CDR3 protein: CSARGQYEQYF. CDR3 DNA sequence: TGCAGTGCTAGGGGCCAATACGAGCAGTACTTC.

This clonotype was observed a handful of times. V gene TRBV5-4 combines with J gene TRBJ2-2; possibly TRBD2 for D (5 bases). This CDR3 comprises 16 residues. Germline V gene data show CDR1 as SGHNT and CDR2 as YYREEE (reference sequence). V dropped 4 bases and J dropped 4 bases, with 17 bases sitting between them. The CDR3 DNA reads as TGTGCCAGCAGCCCCGGGGTCCGAGCGACCACCGGGGAGCTGTTTTTT. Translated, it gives CASSPGVRATTGELFF.

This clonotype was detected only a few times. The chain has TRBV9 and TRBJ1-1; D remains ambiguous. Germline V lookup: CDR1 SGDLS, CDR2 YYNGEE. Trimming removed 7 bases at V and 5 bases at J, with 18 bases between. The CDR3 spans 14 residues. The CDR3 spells CASVEVGIATEAFF. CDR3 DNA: TGTGCCAGCGTGGAGGTGGGGATCGCGACTGAAGCTTTCTTT.

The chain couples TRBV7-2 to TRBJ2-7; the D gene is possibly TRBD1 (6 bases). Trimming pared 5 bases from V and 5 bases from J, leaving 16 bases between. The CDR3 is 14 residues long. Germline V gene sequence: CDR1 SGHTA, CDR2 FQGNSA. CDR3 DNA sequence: TGTGCCAGCAGCGACCGGAGGACAGTCCACGAGCAGTACTTC. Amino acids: CASSDRRTVHEQYF.

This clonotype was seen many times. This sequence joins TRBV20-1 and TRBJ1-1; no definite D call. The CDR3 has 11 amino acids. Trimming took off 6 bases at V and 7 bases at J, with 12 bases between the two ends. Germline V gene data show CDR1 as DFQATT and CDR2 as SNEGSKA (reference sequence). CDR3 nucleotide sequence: TGCAGTGCCGTCGACACGGGTGAAGCTTTCTTT. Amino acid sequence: CSAVDTGEAFF.

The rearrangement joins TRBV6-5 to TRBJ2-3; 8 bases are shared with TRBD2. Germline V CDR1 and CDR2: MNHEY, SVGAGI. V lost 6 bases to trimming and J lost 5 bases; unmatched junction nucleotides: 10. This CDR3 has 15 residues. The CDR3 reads CASRLAGGRVDTQYF. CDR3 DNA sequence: TGTGCCAGCAGACTGGCGGGGGGCCGGGTAGATACGCAGTATTTT.

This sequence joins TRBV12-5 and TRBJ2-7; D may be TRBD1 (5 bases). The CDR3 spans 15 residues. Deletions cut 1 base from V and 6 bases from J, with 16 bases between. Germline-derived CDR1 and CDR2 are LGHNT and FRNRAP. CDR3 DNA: TGTGCTAGTGGTTTGGGGCAGGGCCCCTCTGGCGAGCAGTACTTC. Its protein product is CASGLGQGPSGEQYF.

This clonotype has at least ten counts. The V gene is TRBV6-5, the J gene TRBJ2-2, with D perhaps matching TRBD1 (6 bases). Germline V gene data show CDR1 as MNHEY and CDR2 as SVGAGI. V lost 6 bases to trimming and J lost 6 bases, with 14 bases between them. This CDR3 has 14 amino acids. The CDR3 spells CASRGGRLAGELFF. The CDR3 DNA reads TGTGCCAGCAGAGGGGGACGGCTGGCCGGGGAGCTGTTTTTT.